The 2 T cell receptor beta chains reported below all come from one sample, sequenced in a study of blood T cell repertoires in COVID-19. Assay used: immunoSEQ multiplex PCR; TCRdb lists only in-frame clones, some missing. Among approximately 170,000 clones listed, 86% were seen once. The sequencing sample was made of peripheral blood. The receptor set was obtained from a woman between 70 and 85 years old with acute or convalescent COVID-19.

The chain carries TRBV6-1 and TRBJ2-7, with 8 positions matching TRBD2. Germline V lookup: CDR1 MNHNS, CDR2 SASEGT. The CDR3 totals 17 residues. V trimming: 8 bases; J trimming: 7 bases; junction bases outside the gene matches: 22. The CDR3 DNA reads TGTGCCAGCGGTGTATGGCCACTAGCGGAGGGTTTAAAGGAGCAGTACTTC. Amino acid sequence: CASGVWPLAEGLKEQYF.

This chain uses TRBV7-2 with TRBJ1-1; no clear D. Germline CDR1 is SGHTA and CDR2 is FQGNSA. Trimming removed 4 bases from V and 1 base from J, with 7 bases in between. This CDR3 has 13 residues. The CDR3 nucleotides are TGTGCCAGCAGCTCTAAATCGAACACTGAAGCTTTCTTT. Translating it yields CASSSKSNTEAFF.